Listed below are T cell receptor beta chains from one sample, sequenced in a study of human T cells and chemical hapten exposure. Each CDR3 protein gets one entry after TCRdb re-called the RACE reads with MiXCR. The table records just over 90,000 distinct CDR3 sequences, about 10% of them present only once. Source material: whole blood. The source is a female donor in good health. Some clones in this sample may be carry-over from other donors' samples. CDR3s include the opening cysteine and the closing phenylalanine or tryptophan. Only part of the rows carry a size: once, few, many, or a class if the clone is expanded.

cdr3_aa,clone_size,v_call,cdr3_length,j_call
CASLTSSNYGYTF,-,TRBV2,13,TRBJ1-2
CASSLTGTSANIQYF,many,TRBV2,15,TRBJ2-4
CASSSGTIFHYEQYF,many,TRBV6-6,15,TRBJ2-7
CASSHRGEQPQHF,few,TRBV2,13,TRBJ1-5
CASSDWTPRYEQFF,-,TRBV6-1,14,TRBJ2-1
CSARDQWEEGTQYF,few,TRBV20-1,14,TRBJ2-3
CAWIGQGYTGELFF,-,TRBV30,14,TRBJ2-2
CASSSYFSGNTIYF,few,TRBV28,14,TRBJ1-3
CASSYTAGISYEQYF,-,TRBV6-5,15,TRBJ2-7
CASSAQGPQETQYF,-,TRBV11-2,14,TRBJ2-5